These 10 T cell receptor beta chains share one sample of origin, sequenced in a study of shared clonotypes between healthy human individuals. Measured with immunoSEQ multiplex PCR; TCRdb has only the in-frame clones, and not every one. The table has over 850,000 clones, around 82% seen once; the top ten hold more than 0.5%. Sequencing was carried out using memory CD4+ T cells from PBMCs. Stated subset: CD45RA-negative fraction. The source of these receptors is a man aged 18-30 years in good health. Some clones in this sample may be carry-over from other donors' samples.

V is TRBV28 and J is TRBJ2-7; possibly TRBD1 or TRBD2 for D (5 bases each). Trimming removed 8 bases from V and 1 base from J, with 18 bases in between. The CDR3 covers 15 residues. Germline CDR1 and CDR2: MDHEN and SYDVKM. DNA for the CDR3: TGTGCCAGCTCTGGGCGGGCGAGACAGTCCTACGAGCAGTACTTC. Protein product: CASSGRARQSYEQYF. The full variable domain, in which reference TRBV28 and TRBJ2-7 provide the parts outside the CDR3, is DVKVTQSSRYLVKRTGEKVFLECVQDMDHENMFWYRQDPGLGLRLIYFSYDVKMKEKGDIPEGYSVSREKKERFSLILESASTNQTSMYLCASSGRARQSYEQYFGPGTRLTVT.

The rearrangement joins TRBV2 to TRBJ2-5; 9 bases map to TRBD2. The CDR3 length is 13 residues. V gave up 3 bases and J gave up 5 bases; unmatched junction bases: 1. CDR1 is SNHLY, CDR2 FYNNEI, per germline. DNA for the CDR3: TGTGCCAGCAGTGACACTAGCGGGGAGACCCAGTACTTC. Translated: CASSDTSGETQYF.

This sequence joins TRBV6-1 and TRBJ1-2, with a possible D match to TRBD1 (6 bases). This CDR3 is built from 16 residues. With 2 bases removed from V and 0 bases from J, the gap between germline ends came to 13 bases. The germline gives CDR1 MNHNS, CDR2 SASEGT. CDR3 in DNA: TGTGCCAGCAGTGAACGGAACAGGGCTACTAACTATGGCTACACCTTC. This gives the protein CASSERNRATNYGYTF.

V usage is TRBV5-1 and J usage is TRBJ2-3; 16 nucleotides match TRBD2. J gave up 11 bases and V 3 bases, and 9 bases lay outside the gene matches. Germline CDR1 is SGHRS and CDR2 is YFSETQ. This CDR3 contains 16 residues. CDR3 sequence: CASSWGTSGRALEQYF. CDR3 sequence (DNA): TGCGCCAGCAGCTGGGGGACTAGCGGGAGGGCCCTCGAGCAGTATTTT.

The chain recombines TRBV6-1 with TRBJ1-5; D perhaps matches TRBD1 (6 bases). Germline loops: CDR1 MNHNS, CDR2 SASEGT. Trimming took 1 base from V and 3 from J, leaving 16 bases between them. The CDR3 contains 17 residues. This CDR3 reads CASSEGWTAGSNQPQHF. CDR3 coding DNA: TGTGCCAGCAGTGAAGGGTGGACAGCGGGTTCCAATCAGCCCCAGCATTTT.

The V call is TRBV6-1, the J call TRBJ2-1; TRBD2 matches at 8 bases. The CDR3 has 17 residues. Germline V gives CDR1 MNHNS, CDR2 SASEGT. Unmatched junction bases numbered 4, after V lost 0 bases and J lost 0 bases. The CDR3 DNA sequence: TGTGCCAGCAGTGAAGCCATAGCGGGACACTCCTACAATGAGCAGTTCTTC. Its translation: CASSEAIAGHSYNEQFF.

On this clone itself: Other DNA variants within this sample encode the same CDR3. The chain uses TRBV7-2 and TRBJ1-2; TRBD1 is a possible D gene (6 bases). Germline CDR1 SGHTA, CDR2 FQGNSA. V was trimmed by 5 bases and J by 5 bases, leaving 12 bases between them. The CDR3 loop spans 13 amino acids. In DNA form, the CDR3 reads TGTGCCAGCAGCCACCGGGGGCTGTATGGCTACACCTTC. The encoded protein is CASSHRGLYGYTF.

This clone has just a few counts. The rearrangement joins TRBV30 to TRBJ1-4; no clear D. CDR3 length: 11 residues. V lost 3 bases, J lost 5 bases, and 4 bases lay in between. Germline V gene sequence: CDR1 GTSNPN, CDR2 SVGIG (reference sequence). In nucleotides, the CDR3 is TGTGCCTGGAGGGAAAATGAAAAACTGTTTTTT. This codes for CAWRENEKLFF.

The chain carries TRBV29-1 and TRBJ2-7; D is perhaps TRBD2 (6 bases). The germline CDR1 and CDR2 sequences are SQVTM and ANQGSEA. Trimming left V 6 bases short and J 1 base short, with 13 bases between. The CDR3 sequence is 13 residues long. CDR3 residues: CSVVFGGSYEQYF. As DNA, the CDR3 is TGCAGCGTCGTGTTTGGGGGGTCCTACGAGCAGTACTTC.

The rearrangement uses TRBV4-1 and TRBJ2-7; D might be TRBD1 (5 bases). Germline CDR1 is MGHRA and CDR2 is YSYEKL. The CDR3 consists of 17 residues. With 0 bases removed from V and 0 bases from J, the gap between germline ends came to 15 bases. Here the CDR3 DNA reads TGCGCCAGCAGCCAAGAAGGGGCCGGACGGAGCTCCTACGAGCAGTACTTC. It translates to CASSQEGAGRSSYEQYF.